These 30 T cell receptor beta chains originate from one sample sequenced in a study of shared clonotypes between healthy human individuals. Profiling relied on immunoSEQ multiplex PCR, and the TCRdb table lists in-frame clones only, not all of them. The table shows over 100,000 clones, with 55% to 70% occurring only once. The sample was memory CD8+ T cells sorted from blood. Subset specified: CD45RO+ cells pooled with CCR7-negative TemRA cells. These receptor sequences come from a woman in her twenties or thirties in good health.

The CDR3 sequence: CASSLGPRHWIRTGEQYF. The CDR3 DNA sequence: TGTGCCAGCAGTTTGGGCCCGCGGCACTGGATCAGGACTGGCGAGCAGTACTTC. The chain combines TRBV28 with TRBJ2-7; TRBD2 might be the D (5 bases). Germline V CDR1 and CDR2: MDHEN, SYDVKM. The germline V and J ends were trimmed by 3 bases and 6 bases, with 27 bases remaining between them. The CDR3 is made up of 18 amino acids.

The chain carries TRBV19 and TRBJ2-3; 14 bases are a match to TRBD2. The junction had 9 bases not matched to a gene; V was cut back by 5 bases and J by 5 bases. Per germline, CDR1 LNHDA and CDR2 SQIVND (reference sequence). CDR3 length: 17 amino acids. The CDR3 DNA sequence: TGTGCCAGTAGTTTGACCGGGACTAGCGGGAGAGAAGATACGCAGTATTTT. Translating it yields CASSLTGTSGREDTQYF.

V gene TRBV5-1 combines with J gene TRBJ2-1, with 8 nucleotides matching TRBD1. The length of the CDR3 is 16 residues. Looked up from germline, CDR1 is SGHRS and CDR2 is YFSETQ. V dropped 7 bases and J dropped 0; count of bases not matched to a gene: 9. CDR3: CASLGQGSGSYNEQFF. CDR3 nucleotide sequence: TGCGCCAGCCTCGGACAGGGTTCGGGCTCCTACAATGAGCAGTTCTTC. The full variable domain, completed using reference TRBV5-1 and TRBJ2-1, is KAGVTQTPRYLIKTRGQQVTLSCSPISGHRSVSWYQQTPGQGLQFLFEYFSETQRNKGNFPGRFSGRQFSNSRSEMNVSTLELGDSALYLCASLGQGSGSYNEQFFGPGTRLTVL.

V gene TRBV11-2 combines with J gene TRBJ2-5; D ambiguous. Gene TRBJ2-7 matches the end of the DNA better, so the J call may be wrong. This CDR3 has 14 amino acids. Germline V gene data show CDR1 as SGHAT and CDR2 as FQNNGV. CDR3 residues: CASSLGNYTYEQYF. The CDR3 DNA reads TGTGCCAGCAGCTTAGGGAATTACACCTACGAGCAGTACTTC.

This chain joins TRBV6-5 and TRBJ2-7; TRBD2 is a possible D gene (6 bases). Trimming left V 5 bases short and J 3 bases short, with 14 bases between. The CDR3 covers 14 residues. Per germline, CDR1 MNHEY and CDR2 SVGAGI. The CDR3 nucleotides read TGTGCCAGCAGTCGGGACCCCGGGGGCTACGAGCAGTACTTC. Encoded protein: CASSRDPGGYEQYF.

This clone was counted between two and nine times. In nucleotides, the CDR3 is TGTGCCAGCAGTGAATCTCGACTAGCGGACACAGATACGCAGTATTTT. This translates into CASSESRLADTDTQYF. The chain couples TRBV25-1 to TRBJ2-3, with 9 bases lining up with TRBD2. Germline assignment: CDR1 MGHDK and CDR2 SYGVNS. The CDR3 has 16 amino acids. The ends lost 1 base at V and 2 bases at J; junction bases unmatched: 4.

V is TRBV13 and J is TRBJ2-7; no reliable D call. The CDR3 totals 15 residues. Trimming left V 3 bases short and J 2 bases short, with 14 bases between. Germline V gives CDR1 PRHDT, CDR2 FYEKMQ (reference sequence). Written as DNA, the CDR3 is TGTGCCAGCAGCTTCGGGCGGTCCCTCGCCTACGAGCAGTACTTC. Protein: CASSFGRSLAYEQYF.

This clone was detected a few times. This chain connects TRBV25-1 to TRBJ2-7; D might be TRBD1 or TRBD2, each matching 7 bases. This CDR3 is built from 17 residues. Trimming took off 3 bases at V and 4 bases at J, with 22 bases between the two ends. The germline V gene has CDR1 MGHDK and CDR2 SYGVNS. CDR3 protein: CASSDSLTGRGGYEQYF. The DNA of the CDR3 is TGTGCCAGCAGTGACTCATTGACCGGCAGGGGGGGATACGAGCAGTACTTC.

The V and J genes are TRBV7-9 and TRBJ2-7; 7 nucleotides match TRBD1. With V trimmed by 2 bases and J by 0 bases, 1 base remained unmatched. Germline V lookup: CDR1 SEHNR, CDR2 FQNEAQ (reference sequence). The CDR3 contains 14 residues. The CDR3 coding sequence is TGTGCCAGCAGCTTAAGGGACAGCTCCTACGAGCAGTACTTC. Protein product: CASSLRDSSYEQYF.

This chain connects TRBV19 to TRBJ2-7, with D perhaps matching TRBD2 (6 bases). This CDR3 spans 14 amino acids. CDR1 and CDR2 (germline): LNHDA, SQIVND (reference sequence). With 3 bases removed from V and 5 bases from J, the gap between germline ends came to 14 bases. The DNA for the CDR3 is TGTGCCAGTAGTATGTGGGGACTTTCTAACGAGCAGTACTTC. The encoded protein is CASSMWGLSNEQYF.

The chain is built from TRBV5-1 and TRBJ2-5; maybe TRBD1 (5 bases). Trimming removed 1 base at V and 4 bases at J, with 11 bases between. The CDR3 length is 14 residues. CDR1 SGHRS and CDR2 YFSETQ come from the germline V gene. CDR3 amino acids: CASSLYQGLETQYF. DNA of the CDR3: TGCGCCAGCAGCTTGTACCAGGGTTTAGAGACCCAGTACTTC.

The rearrangement links TRBV2 to TRBJ2-7; possibly TRBD2 for D (6 bases). The CDR3 has 14 residues. Germline CDR1 and CDR2: SNHLY and FYNNEI. V was cut by 5 bases and J by 2 bases, with 13 bases left in between. CDR3 sequence: CASSIDSGAYEQYF. CDR3 coding DNA: TGTGCCAGCAGTATAGATTCGGGGGCCTACGAGCAGTACTTC.

The chain carries TRBV4-1 and TRBJ1-2; D is perhaps TRBD1 (5 bases). The CDR3 consists of 15 residues. Germline V gene sequence: CDR1 MGHRA, CDR2 YSYEKL. Trimming cost V 0 bases and J 10 bases, with 18 bases left between them. In DNA form, the CDR3 reads TGCGCCAGCAGCCAAGAAGTGGGGGGTAGCGCATCCTACACCTTC. It codes for CASSQEVGGSASYTF.

This chain joins TRBV6-4 and TRBJ2-1; 8 bases are a match to TRBD2. V shed 9 bases and J 8 bases; nucleotides not matched to a gene: 15. The CDR3 extends over 15 amino acids. Germline V gene data show CDR1 as MRHNA and CDR2 as SNTAGT. As DNA, the CDR3 is TGTGCCAGTCCATCGAGCAGCGGGAGCATATATGAGCAGTTCTTC. This encodes CASPSSSGSIYEQFF.

The chain combines TRBV28 with TRBJ2-3; 9 bases line up with TRBD2. The germline V gene has CDR1 MDHEN and CDR2 SYDVKM. V shed 3 bases, J shed 2 bases, and the junction held 6 bases outside the gene matches. The CDR3 totals 16 residues. The CDR3 DNA reads as TGTGCCAGCAGTTTCGCCCCTAGCGGGATCACAGATACGCAGTATTTT. Its translation is CASSFAPSGITDTQYF.

To note about this clone: Other nucleotide sequences in the sample specify the same CDR3. The chain recombines TRBV6-5 with TRBJ2-5, with D possibly TRBD2 on 6 matching bases. Trimming pared 1 base from V and 4 bases from J, leaving 7 bases between. The CDR3 totals 13 residues. Germline V CDR1 and CDR2: MNHEY, SVGAGI. The CDR3 region has the DNA TGTGCCAGCAGTTACTTGGGGGGAGAGACCCAGTACTTC. This translates into CASSYLGGETQYF.

The V call is TRBV6-4, the J call TRBJ2-3, with D uncertain. Germline V lookup: CDR1 MRHNA, CDR2 SNTAGT. This CDR3 region has 15 residues. V was shortened by 0 bases and J by 3 bases, with 10 bases between the two germline ends. CDR3 bases: TGTGCCAGCAGTGACTCGATCTCTGGGACAGATACGCAGTATTTT. This gives the protein CASSDSISGTDTQYF.

Ten or more counts support this clone. This sequence joins TRBV6-1 and TRBJ1-3; no clear D gene. Germline CDR1 and CDR2: MNHNS and SASEGT. The CDR3 is 15 amino acids. With 1 base removed from V and 0 bases from J, the gap between germline ends came to 7 bases. CDR3 nucleotides: TGTGCCAGCAGTGAAGACGGTGCCTCTGGAAACACCATATATTTT. Translated, it gives CASSEDGASGNTIYF.

This chain uses TRBV4-1 with TRBJ1-1; D call uncertain. V gave up 1 base and J gave up 6 bases, with 9 bases separating them. Germline CDR1 MGHRA, CDR2 YSYEKL. The CDR3 length is 13 residues. The CDR3, as DNA: TGCGCCAGCAGCCAAGTTCACGGGGCTGAAGCTTTCTTT. Its protein product is CASSQVHGAEAFF.

This clone was detected a few times. The chain combines TRBV30 with TRBJ1-1; unclear D gene. CDR1 GTSNPN and CDR2 SVGIG come from the germline V gene (reference sequence). V was pared by 4 bases and J by 1 base, with 7 bases between. The CDR3 runs 12 residues. The CDR3 spells CAWTTGNTEAFF. The CDR3 DNA sequence: TGTGCCTGGACCACGGGGAACACTGAAGCTTTCTTT.

This clone was recorded many times. This chain connects TRBV29-1 to TRBJ2-1; 8 bases map to TRBD1. The CDR3 sequence is 12 residues long. V lost 7 bases, J lost 8 bases, and 7 bases stayed unmatched. Germline lookup yields CDR1 SQVTM and CDR2 ANQGSEA. In DNA, the CDR3 is TGCAGCGCAAGAGGACAGGGCGATGAGCAGTTCTTC. Translation gives CSARGQGDEQFF.

With respect to this clone: One junction end does not reproduce the germline sequence, and a read error may be involved. The chain employs TRBV6-1 and TRBJ2-1; possibly TRBD2 for D (5 bases). The CDR3 covers 12 residues. CDR1 MNHNS and CDR2 SASEGT come from the germline V gene. CDR3 sequence: CGEHHSYNEQFF. Here the CDR3 DNA reads TGCGGGGAACACCACTCCTACAATGAGCAGTTCTTC.

This chain connects TRBV7-2 to TRBJ1-5, with D uncertain. The length of the CDR3 is 15 residues. Germline lookup yields CDR1 SGHTA and CDR2 FQGNSA. The V and J ends lost 4 bases and 5 bases respectively, with 15 bases between them. The CDR3 is CASSSWAGSHQPQHF. CDR3 sequence (DNA): TGTGCCAGCAGCTCCTGGGCGGGGTCACATCAGCCCCAGCATTTT.

In the case of this clone: A much larger clone differs by one base, so this may be a read error. The CDR3: CASRGAGAQQYF. DNA of the CDR3: TGTGCCAGCCGGGGGGCGGGGGCCCAGCAGTACTTC. This rearrangement joins TRBV28 to TRBJ2-7; perhaps TRBD2 as D (7 bases). The CDR3 is 12 residues long. Germline assignment: CDR1 MDHEN and CDR2 SYDVKM. Trimming left V 8 bases short and J 8 bases short, with 16 bases between.

The CDR3 nucleotides are TGTGCCCGAAGATGGGGTGATCAGCCCCAGCATTTT. It is translated as CARRWGDQPQHF. The chain joins TRBV5-4 to TRBJ1-5; D unclear. This CDR3 is 12 amino acids long. The ends were cut back, 10 bases at V and 5 bases at J, with 13 bases in the middle. Germline assignment: CDR1 SGHNT and CDR2 YYREEE (reference sequence).

In the case of this clone: The sample contains more than one DNA sequence encoding this CDR3. This chain joins TRBV9 and TRBJ1-4, with D perhaps matching TRBD1 (5 bases). V lost 2 bases to trimming and J lost 2 bases, with 7 bases between them. This CDR3 spans 14 amino acids. Germline assignment: CDR1 SGDLS and CDR2 YYNGEE. The CDR3 sequence: CASSVGGTNEKLFF. The CDR3 DNA reads as TGTGCCAGCAGCGTGGGGGGGACTAATGAAAAACTGTTTTTT.

This chain joins TRBV27 and TRBJ2-7; the D gene is possibly TRBD1 (6 bases). The CDR3 runs 17 residues. The ends were cut back, 2 bases at V and 4 bases at J, with 21 bases in the middle. The germline gives CDR1 MNHEY, CDR2 SMNVEV (reference sequence). The CDR3 here is CASSLQGTKPDQYEQYF. The DNA of the CDR3 is TGTGCCAGCAGTTTACAGGGGACCAAGCCGGATCAATACGAGCAGTACTTC.

This clone is medium-sized. The CDR3 nucleotides are TGTGCCAGCAGTGACCATGGAGGGTTGGGGTCACACAATGAGCAGTTCTTC. Residues: CASSDHGGLGSHNEQFF. The gene calls are TRBV6-1 and TRBJ2-1, with D perhaps matching TRBD2 (6 bases). The germline CDR1 and CDR2 sequences are MNHNS and SASEGT. The CDR3 contains 17 residues. The germline V and J ends were trimmed by 3 bases and 5 bases, with 20 bases remaining between them.

The rearrangement uses TRBV25-1 and TRBJ1-2, with TRBD1 matching over 7 bases. The V gene's germline CDR1 is MGHDK and CDR2 SYGVNS. The CDR3 is made up of 14 amino acids. The ends lost 3 bases at V and 6 bases at J; junction bases unmatched: 7. DNA of the CDR3: TGTGCCAGCAGTGATATTAACAGGGGACATGGCTACACCTTC. Its translation: CASSDINRGHGYTF.

This clone was seen ten or more times. The chain couples TRBV27 to TRBJ2-2, with D possibly being TRBD1 (5 bases). Germline-derived CDR1 and CDR2 are MNHEY and SMNVEV (reference sequence). Deletions cut 0 bases from V and 0 bases from J, with 20 bases between. This CDR3 is built from 20 residues. Here the CDR3 DNA reads TGTGCCAGCAGTTTATCTCGACAGCGAACAAACTATCCGAACACCGGGGAGCTGTTTTTT. Translation gives CASSLSRQRTNYPNTGELFF.